Sequencing of this T cell receptor (beta chain) was carried out in a study of control samples from healthy donors and cancer patients. Here immunoSEQ multiplex PCR was the method, and the copy in TCRdb shows in-frame clones only, minus some. This sample carries approximately 160,000 clones, approximately 91% of them seen once, and the ten largest clones take just over 2%. There are 14 residues in the CDR3. Germline CDR1 is LNHDA and CDR2 is SQIVND (reference sequence). Trimming at V came to 5 bases and at J to 4 bases, leaving 6 bases not matched to a gene. This sequence joins TRBV19 and TRBJ1-1, with TRBD1 matching 8 bases. The specimen sequenced was blood. The origin of this receptor is a woman between 40 and 55 years old in good health. The CDR3 bases are TGTGCCAGTAGTCCTGATACAGGGGGCACTGAAGCTTTCTTT. Protein product: CASSPDTGGTEAFF.